This TCR beta chain was obtained from a study of T cell repertoires in cytomegalovirus infection. Across the whole study: CMV infection and matching HLA type were both indicated by public TCR beta signatures. Study-wide findings and caveats: CMV-specific HLA-C-restricted TCR beta clonotypes dominated the ex vivo response.

V shed 4 bases and J 3 bases; nucleotides not matched to a gene: 14. Germline lookup yields CDR1 LGHDT and CDR2 YNNKEL (reference sequence). CDR3 length: 18 residues. On this clonotype itself: Its antigen is unidentified.

TCRdb ran MiXCR on the reads and lists one entry per CDR3 protein. Of a few hundred thousand distinct CDR3 sequences listed, 15% to 20% are singletons. The chain has TRBV3-1 and TRBJ2-1; 8 nucleotides match TRBD2. The sample comprised CD8+ T cells from PBMCs. The receptor comes from a human donor in good health (CMV status not recorded). Some clones in this sample may be carry-over from other donors' samples. CDR3: CASSPLRTSRNNYNEQFF. As DNA, the CDR3 is TGTGCCAGCAGCCCGCTACGGACTAGCCGGAATAACTACAATGAGCAGTTCTTC.